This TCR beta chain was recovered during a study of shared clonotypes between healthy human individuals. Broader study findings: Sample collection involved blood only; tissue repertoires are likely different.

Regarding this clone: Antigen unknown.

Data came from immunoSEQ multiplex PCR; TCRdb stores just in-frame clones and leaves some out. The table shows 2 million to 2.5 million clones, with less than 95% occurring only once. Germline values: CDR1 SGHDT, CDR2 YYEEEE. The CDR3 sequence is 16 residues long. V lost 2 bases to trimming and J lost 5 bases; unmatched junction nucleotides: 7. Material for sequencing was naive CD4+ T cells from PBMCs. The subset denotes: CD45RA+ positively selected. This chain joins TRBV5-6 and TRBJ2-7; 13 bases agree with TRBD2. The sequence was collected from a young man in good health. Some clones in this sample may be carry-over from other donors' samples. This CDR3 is CASSFWTSGRIDEQYF. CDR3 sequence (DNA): TGTGCCAGCAGCTTCTGGACTAGCGGGAGAATCGACGAGCAGTACTTC.